This is a list of T cell receptor beta chains from one sample in a study of naive and memory T cell subsets. TCRdb re-called the UMI-ligation and nested PCR reads with MiXCR, one entry per CDR3 protein. The sample yields 70,000 to 95,000 distinct CDR3 sequences, around 6.5% seen once. The specimen was central memory CD4+ T cells from blood. The receptors derive from a human donor in good health. Both conserved end residues are part of each CDR3. The D gene is left open where the match is weak. Clone sizes are given selectively: once, few, many, or a class where the clone is expanded.

CASSFHGLSNTEAFF TGTGCCAGCAGTTTCCACGGTCTTTCGAACACTGAAGCTTTCTTT TRBV27 NA many TRBJ1-1
CATSRGGRGYEQYF TGTGCCACCAGCCGAGGGGGGCGCGGCTACGAGCAGTACTTC TRBV15 NA few TRBJ2-7
CSARERGGTEAFF TGCAGTGCTAGAGAAAGGGGGGGCACTGAAGCTTTCTTT TRBV20-1 NA few TRBJ1-1
CASSLGRAYEQYF TGTGCCAGCAGCTTAGGGCGGGCATACGAGCAGTACTTC TRBV11-3 NA many TRBJ2-7
CSASPPTGNTEAFF TGCAGTGCTAGCCCCCCGACAGGGAACACTGAAGCTTTCTTT TRBV20-1 NA many TRBJ1-1
CATRNRELNQPQHF TGTGCCACCAGGAACAGGGAACTTAATCAGCCCCAGCATTTT TRBV24-1 NA many TRBJ1-5
CASSYLVKNIQYF TGTGCCAGCAGTTACTTAGTCAAAAACATTCAGTACTTC TRBV6-2/TRBV6-3 NA many TRBJ2-4
CSVTSGGSSYNEQFF TGCAGTGTTACTAGCGGGGGAAGCTCCTACAATGAGCAGTTCTTC TRBV20-1 TRBD2 NA TRBJ2-1
CASSRSEARLSYEQYF TGTGCCAGCAGCCGCTCCGAGGCGCGGCTTTCCTACGAGCAGTACTTC TRBV3-1 NA few TRBJ2-7
CASSLAGTSGRWASTDTQYF TGTGCCAGCAGCTTGGCCGGGACTAGCGGGAGATGGGCTTCGACAGATACGCAGTATTTT TRBV5-4 TRBD2 few TRBJ2-3
CASSFGGGKTQYF TGTGCCAGCAGCTTCGGGGGCGGAAAGACCCAGTACTTC TRBV11-3 NA many TRBJ2-5
CASNTPGQAGGYTF TGTGCCAGCAATACACCGGGACAGGCAGGTGGCTACACCTTC TRBV9 TRBD1 NA TRBJ1-2
CASSEFLAEETQYF TGTGCCAGCAGTGAGTTTTTAGCTGAGGAGACCCAGTACTTC TRBV2 NA NA TRBJ2-5
CASSFSSGGGYEQFF TGTGCCAGCAGCTTCTCGTCGGGGGGGGGATATGAGCAGTTCTTC TRBV7-2 TRBD2 NA TRBJ2-1
CASSTRQGRDYGYTF TGTGCCAGCAGCACTAGACAGGGGAGGGACTATGGCTACACCTTC TRBV7-9 TRBD1 many TRBJ1-2
CASSLHNFYGYTF TGTGCCAGCAGCTTGCACAACTTTTATGGCTACACCTTC TRBV5-6 NA many TRBJ1-2
CASSLPGLAGAKGNEQFF TGCGCCAGCAGCCTTCCGGGACTAGCGGGAGCTAAGGGAAATGAGCAGTTCTTC TRBV5-1 TRBD2 few TRBJ2-1
CASSQGWTGSAEAFF TGCGCCAGCAGCCAAGGATGGACAGGGTCCGCTGAAGCTTTCTTT TRBV4-1 TRBD1 many TRBJ1-1
CSARDRWNQPQHF TGCAGTGCTAGAGATCGGTGGAATCAGCCCCAGCATTTT TRBV20-1 NA many TRBJ1-5
CASSFTGPTGQPQHF TGTGCCAGCAGCTTCACAGGGCCAACGGGGCAGCCCCAGCATTTT TRBV7-2 NA many TRBJ1-5
CASSFSVTGELFF TGTGCCAGCAGCTTCTCGGTCACCGGGGAGCTGTTTTTT TRBV7-2 NA many TRBJ2-2
CASRGGTGNGEQYF TGTGCCAGCAGAGGAGGGACAGGGAATGGCGAGCAGTACTTC TRBV6-2/TRBV6-3 TRBD1 few TRBJ2-7
CAISEGVIEKLFF TGTGCCATCAGTGAAGGGGTAATCGAAAAACTGTTTTTT TRBV10-3 NA many TRBJ1-4
CASSFGQGKRNEQFF TGTGCCAGCAGCTTCGGACAGGGAAAGCGCAATGAGCAGTTCTTC TRBV7-8 TRBD1 many TRBJ2-1
CASSADRVAGGELFF TGTGCCAGCAGCGCAGACAGGGTTGCGGGCGGGGAGCTGTTTTTT TRBV9 TRBD1 NA TRBJ2-2
CSVVPFGGKDYEQYF TGCAGCGTCGTCCCCTTTGGGGGGAAGGACTACGAGCAGTACTTC TRBV29-1 NA many TRBJ2-7
CSGTIYNEQFF TGCAGCGGGACCATCTACAATGAGCAGTTCTTC TRBV29-1 NA medium-sized TRBJ2-1
CAASGGTNEKLFF TGTGCCGCATCAGGGGGTACTAATGAAAAACTGTTTTTT TRBV10-3 TRBD1 many TRBJ1-4